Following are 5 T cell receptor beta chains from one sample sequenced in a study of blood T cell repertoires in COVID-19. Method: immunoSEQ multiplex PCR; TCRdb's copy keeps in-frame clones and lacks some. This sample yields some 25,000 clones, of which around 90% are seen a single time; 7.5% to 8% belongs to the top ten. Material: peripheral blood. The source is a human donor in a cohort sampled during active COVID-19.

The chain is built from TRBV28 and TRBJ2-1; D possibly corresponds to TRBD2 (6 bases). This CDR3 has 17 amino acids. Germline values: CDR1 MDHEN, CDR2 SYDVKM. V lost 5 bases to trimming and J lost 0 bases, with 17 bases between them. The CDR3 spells CASSIGGLVGSYNEQFF. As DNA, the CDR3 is TGTGCCAGCAGTATCGGGGGACTCGTAGGCTCCTACAATGAGCAGTTCTTC.

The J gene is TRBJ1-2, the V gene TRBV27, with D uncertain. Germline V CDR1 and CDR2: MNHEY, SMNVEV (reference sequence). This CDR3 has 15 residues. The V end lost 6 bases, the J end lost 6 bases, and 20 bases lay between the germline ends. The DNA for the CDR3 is TGTGCCAGCAGCCTTGTGAGGCCCGGAAAGGATGGCTACACCTTC. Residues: CASSLVRPGKDGYTF.

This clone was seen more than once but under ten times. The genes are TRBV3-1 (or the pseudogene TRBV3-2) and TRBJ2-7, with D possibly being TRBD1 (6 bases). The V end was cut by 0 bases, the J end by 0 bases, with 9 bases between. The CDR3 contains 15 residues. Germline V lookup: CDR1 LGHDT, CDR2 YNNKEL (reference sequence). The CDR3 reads CASSQESQGSYEQYF. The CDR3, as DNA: TGTGCCAGCAGCCAAGAGTCACAGGGCTCCTACGAGCAGTACTTC.

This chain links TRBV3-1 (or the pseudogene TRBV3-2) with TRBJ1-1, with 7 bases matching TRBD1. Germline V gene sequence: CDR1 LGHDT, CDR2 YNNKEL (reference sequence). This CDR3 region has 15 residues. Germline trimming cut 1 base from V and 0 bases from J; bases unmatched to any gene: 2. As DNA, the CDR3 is TGTGCCAGCAGCCAAGCGGGACAGATGAACACTGAAGCTTTCTTT. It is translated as CASSQAGQMNTEAFF.

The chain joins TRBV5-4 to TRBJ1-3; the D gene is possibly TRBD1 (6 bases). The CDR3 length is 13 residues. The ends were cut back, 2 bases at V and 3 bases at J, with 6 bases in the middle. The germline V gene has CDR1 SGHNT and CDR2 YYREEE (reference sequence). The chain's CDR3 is CASSLQGGNTIYF. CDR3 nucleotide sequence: TGTGCCAGCAGCTTACAGGGTGGAAACACCATATATTTT. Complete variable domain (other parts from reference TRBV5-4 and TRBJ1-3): ETGVTQSPTHLIKTRGQQVTLRCSSQSGHNTVSWYQQALGQGPQFIFQYYREEENGRGNFPPRFSGLQFPNYSSELNVNALELDDSALYLCASSLQGGNTIYFGEGSWLTVV.